This TCR beta chain was captured by sequencing in a study of blood T cell repertoires in COVID-19. The wider study: Material from acute and convalescent COVID-19 was sourced from the United States, Italy and Spain.

How the authors handled the data: Cell counts per sample came from amplifying reference gene primers. Produced via immunoSEQ multiplex PCR; TCRdb's table is partial and in-frame only. The V and J calls and clone size come from that table; D and trimming were worked out from the DNA. The data contain some 500,000 clones, roughly 91% of them singletons. During active infection, Seattle patients enrolled and were then monitored through disease. Trimming pared 7 bases from V and 7 bases from J, leaving 11 bases between. Germline CDR1 MDHEN, CDR2 SYDVKM. This CDR3 is 12 amino acids long. Sequenced: peripheral blood. The source is a woman in her fifties or sixties with COVID-19, enrolled during active disease. The chain uses TRBV28 and TRBJ1-5; D gene uncertain. CDR3 sequence reads: CASNIQVQPQHF. The CDR3 DNA follows: TGTGCCAGCAACATTCAGGTCCAGCCCCAGCATTTT.